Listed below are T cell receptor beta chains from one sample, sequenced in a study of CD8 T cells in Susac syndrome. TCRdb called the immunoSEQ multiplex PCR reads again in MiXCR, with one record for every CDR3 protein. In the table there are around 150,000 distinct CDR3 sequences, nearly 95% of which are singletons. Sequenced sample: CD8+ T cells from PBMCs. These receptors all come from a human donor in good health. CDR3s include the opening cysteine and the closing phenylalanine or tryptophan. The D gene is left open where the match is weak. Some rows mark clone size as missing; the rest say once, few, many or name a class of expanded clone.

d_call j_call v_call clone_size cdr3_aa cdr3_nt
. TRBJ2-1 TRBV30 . CAWSVGPGPEQFF TGTGCCTGGAGTGTAGGCCCTGGACCTGAGCAGTTCTTC
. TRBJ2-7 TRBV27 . CASSLMAPSYEQYF TGTGCCAGCAGTTTGATGGCCCCCTCCTACGAGCAGTACTTC
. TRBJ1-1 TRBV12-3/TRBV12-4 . CASSLGGLGDTEAFF TGTGCCAGCAGTTTGGGGGGGCTCGGCGACACTGAAGCTTTCTTT
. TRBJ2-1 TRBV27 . CATGRGLAIYNEQFF TGTGCCACCGGGCGGGGGCTAGCGATTTACAATGAGCAGTTCTTC
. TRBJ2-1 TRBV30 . CAWSVIQPAQFF TGTGCCTGGAGTGTCATCCAGCCCGCCCAGTTCTTC
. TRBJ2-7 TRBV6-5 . CASSYSNPYEQYF TGTGCCAGCAGTTACTCGAATCCGTACGAGCAGTACTTC
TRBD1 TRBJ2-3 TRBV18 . CASSPGQGTDTQYF TGTGCCAGCTCCCCCGGACAGGGCACAGATACGCAGTATTTT
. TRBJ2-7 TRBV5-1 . CASSLARQGGYEQYF TGCGCCAGCAGCTTGGCCCGGCAGGGGGGCTACGAGCAGTACTTC
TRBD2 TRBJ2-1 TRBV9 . CASSSRTSLNEQFF TGTGCCAGCAGCTCACGGACTAGCTTGAATGAGCAGTTCTTC
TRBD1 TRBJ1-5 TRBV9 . CASSPSGTGYQPQHF TGTGCCAGCAGCCCTAGCGGGACAGGCTATCAGCCCCAGCATTTT
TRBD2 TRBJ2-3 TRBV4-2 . CASSQEAGVPDTQYF TGTGCCAGCAGCCAAGAAGCGGGAGTGCCAGATACGCAGTATTTT
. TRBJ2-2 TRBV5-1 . CASSFLTGELFF TGCGCCAGCAGCTTTCTCACCGGGGAGCTGTTTTTT
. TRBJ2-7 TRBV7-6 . CASSFDPSYEQYF TGTGCCAGCAGCTTCGATCCCTCCTACGAGCAGTACTTC
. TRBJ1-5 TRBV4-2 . CASSHPQVGGYQPQHF TGTGCCAGCAGCCATCCTCAGGTAGGGGGTTATCAGCCCCAGCATTTT
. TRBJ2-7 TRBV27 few CASSLIHEQYF TGTGCCAGCAGTTTAATACACGAGCAGTACTTC
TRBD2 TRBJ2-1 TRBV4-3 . CASSLTSGSGNEQFF TGCGCCAGCAGCCTGACTAGCGGGAGTGGCAATGAGCAGTTCTTC
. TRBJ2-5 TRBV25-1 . CASSDQGTETQYF TGTGCCAGCAGTGACCAGGGTACGGAGACCCAGTACTTC
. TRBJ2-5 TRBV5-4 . CASSLHGGPETQYF TGTGCCAGCAGCTTGCACGGCGGACCGGAGACCCAGTACTTC
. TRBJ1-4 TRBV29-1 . CSVEDGADEKLFF TGCAGCGTTGAAGACGGGGCAGATGAAAAACTGTTTTTT
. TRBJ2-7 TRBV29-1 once CSVGGGEQYF TGCAGCGTTGGAGGGGGCGAGCAGTACTTC
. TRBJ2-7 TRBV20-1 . CSVRGQPIRHDEQYF TGCAGTGTCAGAGGACAGCCGATCCGGCACGACGAGCAGTACTTC
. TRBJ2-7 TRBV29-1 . CSVVVGLVYEQYF TGCAGCGTTGTAGTCGGTCTTGTCTACGAGCAGTACTTC
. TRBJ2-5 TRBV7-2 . CASSPSGETQYF TGTGCCAGCAGCCCCTCAGGAGAGACCCAGTACTTC
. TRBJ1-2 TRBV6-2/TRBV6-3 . CASSPGGHPNYGYTF TGTGCCAGCAGTCCCGGGGGACATCCTAACTATGGCTACACCTTC
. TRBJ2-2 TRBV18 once CASSPPSRGELFF TGTGCCAGCTCACCACCGTCGCGCGGGGAGCTGTTTTTT
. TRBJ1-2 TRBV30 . CAWKEVGSYGYTF TGTGCCTGGAAAGAGGTGGGGTCATATGGCTACACCTTT
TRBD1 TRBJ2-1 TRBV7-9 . CAQGTGNYNEQFF TGTGCCCAAGGGACAGGGAACTACAATGAGCAGTTCTTC
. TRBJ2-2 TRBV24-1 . CATSDFQEAGELFF TGTGCCACCAGTGATTTTCAGGAAGCCGGGGAGCTGTTTTTT
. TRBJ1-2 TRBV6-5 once CASSYGPPMSAGYTF TGTGCCAGCAGTTACGGGCCCCCTATGAGTGCTGGCTACACCTTC
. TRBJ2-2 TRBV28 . CASRPRGTGELFF TGTGCCAGCAGGCCCCGGGGGACCGGGGAGCTGTTTTTT
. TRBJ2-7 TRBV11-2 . CASRKDAAGYEQYF TGTGCCAGCCGAAAGGACGCGGCGGGCTACGAGCAGTACTTC
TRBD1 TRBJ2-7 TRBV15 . CATSRILRQGSYEQYF TGTGCCACCAGCAGGATTCTTCGACAGGGGAGCTACGAGCAGTACTTC
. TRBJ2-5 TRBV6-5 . CASSPSTFETQYF TGTGCCAGCAGTCCCTCCACCTTCGAGACCCAGTACTTC
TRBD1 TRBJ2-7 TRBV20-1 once CSATGTVSYEQYF TGCAGTGCTACCGGGACAGTCTCCTACGAGCAGTACTTC
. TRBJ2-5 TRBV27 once CASSLLGGRETQYF TGTGCCAGCAGTTTATTAGGGGGACGAGAGACCCAGTACTTC
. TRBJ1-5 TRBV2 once CASSEVAAGYMAQPQHF TGTGCCAGCAGTGAAGTGGCGGCAGGGTATATGGCTCAGCCCCAGCATTTT
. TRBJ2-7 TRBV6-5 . CASSSGYEVDEQYF TGTGCCAGCAGTTCTGGATACGAAGTCGACGAGCAGTACTTC
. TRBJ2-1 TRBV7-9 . CASSAPGTSNNEQFF TGTGCCAGCAGCGCGCCCGGGACCAGTAACAATGAGCAGTTCTTC
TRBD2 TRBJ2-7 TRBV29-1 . CSVALAGPSYEQYF TGCAGCGTTGCCCTAGCGGGGCCCTCCTACGAGCAGTACTTC
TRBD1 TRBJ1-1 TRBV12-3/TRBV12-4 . CASSLRPTQGVNTEAFF TGTGCCAGCAGTTTAAGGCCGACACAGGGGGTGAACACTGAAGCTTTCTTT
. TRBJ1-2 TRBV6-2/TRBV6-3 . CASTAGTHGGYTF TGTGCCAGCACCGCGGGGACCCACGGTGGCTACACCTTC
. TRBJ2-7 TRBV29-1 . CSARGSEQYF TGCAGCGCTAGGGGTTCCGAGCAGTACTTC
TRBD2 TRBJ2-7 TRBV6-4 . CASSERENSYEQYF TGTGCCAGCAGTGAGCGGGAGAACTCCTACGAGCAGTACTTC
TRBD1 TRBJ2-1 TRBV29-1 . CSGTGVYNEQFF TGCAGCGGGACAGGAGTATACAATGAGCAGTTCTTC
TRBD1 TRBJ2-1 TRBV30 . CAWSRTGGFNEQFF TGTGCCTGGAGTAGGACAGGGGGTTTCAATGAGCAGTTCTTC
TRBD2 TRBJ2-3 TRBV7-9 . CASSPQTSGSSDTQYF TGTGCCAGCAGCCCCCAGACTAGCGGGAGTTCAGATACGCAGTATTTT
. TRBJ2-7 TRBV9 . CASSAGTAGRSEQYF TGTGCCAGCAGCGCCGGGACGGCCGGACGGTCCGAGCAGTACTTC
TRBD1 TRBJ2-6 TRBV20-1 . CSASGTGQRGANVLTF TGCAGTGCATCCGGGACAGGGCAACGTGGGGCCAACGTCCTGACTTTC
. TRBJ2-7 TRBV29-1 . CSVALSSYEQYF TGCAGCGTTGCCCTCAGCTCCTACGAGCAGTACTTC